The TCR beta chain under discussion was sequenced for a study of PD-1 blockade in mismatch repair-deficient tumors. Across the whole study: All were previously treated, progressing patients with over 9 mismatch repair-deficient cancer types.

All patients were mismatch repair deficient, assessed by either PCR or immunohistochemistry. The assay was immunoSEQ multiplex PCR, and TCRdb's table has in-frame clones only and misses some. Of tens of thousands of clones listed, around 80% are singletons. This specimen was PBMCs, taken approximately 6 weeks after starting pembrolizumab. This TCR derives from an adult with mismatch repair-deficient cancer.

The CDR3: CASSLGAGVMKNIQYF. The CDR3 bases are TGTGCCAGCAGCTTAGGGGCAGGGGTCATGAAAAACATTCAGTACTTC. The chain uses TRBV7-9 and TRBJ2-4, with D maybe TRBD1 (6 bases). With 1 base removed from V and 4 bases from J, the gap between germline ends came to 14 bases. The CDR3 has 16 amino acids. Germline V lookup: CDR1 SEHNR, CDR2 FQNEAQ (reference sequence).